This TCR beta chain was profiled in a study of T cells in Graves' hyperthyroidism and ophthalmopathy. Using RNA transcripts as the source, TCR beta CDR3 regions were amplified. Primed by the HTBI set, a first-round RT-PCR was run on the TCR CDR3. In TCRdb, the multiplex PCR reads were re-called with MiXCR into one record per CDR3 protein. Here the sample spans fewer than 650,000 distinct CDR3 sequences, 40% to 50% being singletons. The sample holds a few counts of this clonotype. Its antigen remains unknown. Criteria for exclusion of patients were uncontrolled infection, other autoimmune disease, pregnancy or lactation. Losses at the gene ends were 6 bases for V and 5 bases for J; bases not matched to a gene: 10. From germline, CDR1 is SEHNR and CDR2 FQNEAQ (reference sequence). This CDR3 has 15 residues. Notes on the study in general: Before onset, by a median of approximately 6.2 months, the model predicted ophthalmopathy.

The rearrangement links TRBV7-9 to TRBJ2-7, with 10 bases identical to TRBD1. Sequencing was done on a sample of peripheral blood or thyroid tissue (not recorded which). This clonotype was obtained from an adult woman with Graves' disease, either hyperthyroidism or ophthalmopathy (not recorded which). CDR3 amino acids: CASRPKRDRGHEQYF. DNA of the CDR3: TGTGCCAGCAGGCCCAAGCGGGACAGGGGCCACGAGCAGTACTTC.